This T cell receptor beta chain was observed in a study of blood T cell repertoires in COVID-19. The data were produced by immunoSEQ multiplex PCR, yet TCRdb's version contains in-frame clones alone and is incomplete. The sample yields under 500,000 clones, approximately 92% seen once. The ends lost 0 bases at V and 4 bases at J; junction bases unmatched: 3. There are 16 residues in the CDR3. In germline, CDR1 is MNHEY, CDR2 SVGAGI. This clonotype originated in a man aged 25-45 years who had recovered from COVID-19. The sample was PBMCs or T cells enriched from blood (not recorded which). The chain is built from TRBV6-5 and TRBJ2-2, with 9 bases identical to TRBD2. For the CDR3, the DNA is TGTGCCAGCAGTTACTCGACTAGCGGAAGCACCGGGGAGCTGTTTTTT. Translated, it gives CASSYSTSGSTGELFF.